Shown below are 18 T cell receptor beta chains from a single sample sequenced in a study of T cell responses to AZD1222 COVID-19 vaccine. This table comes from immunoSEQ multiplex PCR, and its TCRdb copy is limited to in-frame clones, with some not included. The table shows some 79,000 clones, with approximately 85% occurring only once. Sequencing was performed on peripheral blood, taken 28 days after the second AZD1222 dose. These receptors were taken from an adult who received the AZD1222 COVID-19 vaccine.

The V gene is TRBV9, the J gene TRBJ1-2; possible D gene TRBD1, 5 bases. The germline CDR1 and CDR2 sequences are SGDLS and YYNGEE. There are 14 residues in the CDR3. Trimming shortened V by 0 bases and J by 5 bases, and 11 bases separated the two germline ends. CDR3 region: CASSVEGLWYGYTF. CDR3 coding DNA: TGTGCCAGCAGCGTAGAGGGGCTTTGGTATGGCTACACCTTC.

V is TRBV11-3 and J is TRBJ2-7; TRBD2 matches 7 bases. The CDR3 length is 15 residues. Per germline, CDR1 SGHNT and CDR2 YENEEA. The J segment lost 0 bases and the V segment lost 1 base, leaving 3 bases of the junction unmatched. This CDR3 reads CASSLGAGSSYEQYF. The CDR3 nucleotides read TGTGCCAGCAGCTTAGGAGCGGGGAGCTCCTACGAGCAGTACTTC.

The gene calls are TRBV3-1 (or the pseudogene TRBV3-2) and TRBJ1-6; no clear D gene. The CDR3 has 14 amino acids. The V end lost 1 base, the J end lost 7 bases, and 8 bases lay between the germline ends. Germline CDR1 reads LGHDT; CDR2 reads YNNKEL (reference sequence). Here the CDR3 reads CASSQADRNSPLHF. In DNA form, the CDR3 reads TGTGCCAGCAGCCAAGCAGATAGAAATTCACCCCTCCACTTT.

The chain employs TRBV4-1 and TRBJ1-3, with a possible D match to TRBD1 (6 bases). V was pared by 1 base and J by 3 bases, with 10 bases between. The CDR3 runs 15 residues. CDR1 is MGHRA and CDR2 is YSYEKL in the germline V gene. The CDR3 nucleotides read TGCGCCAGCAGCCAAGCCGGGACATATGGAAACACCATATATTTT. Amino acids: CASSQAGTYGNTIYF.

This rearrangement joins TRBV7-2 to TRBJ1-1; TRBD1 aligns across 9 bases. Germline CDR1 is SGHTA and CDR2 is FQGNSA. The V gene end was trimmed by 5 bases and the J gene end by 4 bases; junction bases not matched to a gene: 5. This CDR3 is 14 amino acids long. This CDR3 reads CASSLTGQGTEAFF. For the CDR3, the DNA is TGTGCCAGCAGCCTAACGGGACAGGGCACTGAAGCTTTCTTT.

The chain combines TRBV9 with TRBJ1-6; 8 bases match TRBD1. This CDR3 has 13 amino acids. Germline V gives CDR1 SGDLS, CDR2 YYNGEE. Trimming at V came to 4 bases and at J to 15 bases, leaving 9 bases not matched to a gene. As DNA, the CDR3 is TGTGCCAGCAGCCCCACCGCTACAGGGGGCCTCCACTTT. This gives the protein CASSPTATGGLHF.

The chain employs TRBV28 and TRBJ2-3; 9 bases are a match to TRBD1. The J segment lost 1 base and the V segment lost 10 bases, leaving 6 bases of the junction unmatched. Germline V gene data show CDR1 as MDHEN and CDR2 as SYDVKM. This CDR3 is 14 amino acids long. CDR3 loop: CATTGGAGTDTQYF. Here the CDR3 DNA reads TGTGCCACCACAGGGGGCGCGGGCACAGATACGCAGTATTTT.

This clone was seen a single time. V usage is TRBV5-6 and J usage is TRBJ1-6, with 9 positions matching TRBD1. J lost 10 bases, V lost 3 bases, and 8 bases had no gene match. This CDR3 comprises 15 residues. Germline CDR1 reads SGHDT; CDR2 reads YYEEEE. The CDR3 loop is CASSSRQGERSPLHF. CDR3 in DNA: TGTGCCAGCAGCTCCCGACAGGGGGAACGGTCACCCCTCCACTTT.

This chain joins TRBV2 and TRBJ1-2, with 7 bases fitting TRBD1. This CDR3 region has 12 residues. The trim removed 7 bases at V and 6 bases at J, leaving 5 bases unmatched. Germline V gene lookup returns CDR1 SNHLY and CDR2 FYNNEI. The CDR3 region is CASTRQGDGYTF. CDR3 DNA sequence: TGTGCCAGCACCAGACAGGGCGATGGCTACACCTTC.

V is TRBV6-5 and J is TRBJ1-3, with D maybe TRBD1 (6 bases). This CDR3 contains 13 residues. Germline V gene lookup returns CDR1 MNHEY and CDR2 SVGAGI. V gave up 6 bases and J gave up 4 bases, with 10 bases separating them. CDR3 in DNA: TGTGCCAGCAGGAGACAGGTGGGAAACACCATATATTTT. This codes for CASRRQVGNTIYF.

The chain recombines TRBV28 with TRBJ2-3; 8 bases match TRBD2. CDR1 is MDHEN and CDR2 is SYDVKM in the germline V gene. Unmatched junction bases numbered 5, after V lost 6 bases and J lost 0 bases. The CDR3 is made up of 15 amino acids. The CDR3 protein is CASRFSGASTDTQYF. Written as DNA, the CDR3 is TGTGCCAGCAGATTTAGCGGGGCTAGCACAGATACGCAGTATTTT.

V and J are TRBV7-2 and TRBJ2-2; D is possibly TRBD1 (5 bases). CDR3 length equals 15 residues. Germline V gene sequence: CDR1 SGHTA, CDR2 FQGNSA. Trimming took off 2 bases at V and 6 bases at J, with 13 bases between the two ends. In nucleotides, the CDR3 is TGTGCCAGCAGCTTATATCCAGGGCGACCCGGGGAGCTGTTTTTT. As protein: CASSLYPGRPGELFF.

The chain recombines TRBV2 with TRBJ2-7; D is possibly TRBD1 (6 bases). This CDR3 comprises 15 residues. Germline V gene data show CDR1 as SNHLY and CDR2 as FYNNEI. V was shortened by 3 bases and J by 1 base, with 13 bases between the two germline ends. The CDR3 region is CASSEGHIGSYEQYF. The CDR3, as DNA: TGTGCCAGCAGTGAGGGACATATTGGATCCTACGAGCAGTACTTC.

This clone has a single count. The CDR3 nucleotides are TGTGCCAGCAGTGAAGCTGTCTGGGCTCTTAACAATGAGCAGTTCTTC. Translating it yields CASSEAVWALNNEQFF. The V call is TRBV6-1, the J call TRBJ2-1; no clear D gene. Germline V lookup: CDR1 MNHNS, CDR2 SASEGT. The CDR3 totals 16 residues. V lost 0 bases to trimming and J lost 5 bases, with 14 bases between them.

The CDR3 protein is CASSQGSRSNQPQHF. The DNA for the CDR3 is TGTGCCAGCAGCCAAGGATCACGTAGCAATCAGCCCCAGCATTTT. The chain employs TRBV3-1 (or the pseudogene TRBV3-2) and TRBJ1-5; D unclear. CDR1 and CDR2 from the germline V gene are LGHDT and YNNKEL (reference sequence). The CDR3 runs to 15 residues. V shed 1 base and J shed 0 bases, with 7 bases lying between them.

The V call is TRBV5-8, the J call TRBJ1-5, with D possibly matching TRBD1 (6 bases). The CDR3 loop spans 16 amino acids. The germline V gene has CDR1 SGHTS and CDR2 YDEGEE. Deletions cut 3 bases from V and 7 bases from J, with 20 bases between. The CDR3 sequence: CASSSRRNTGQQPQHF. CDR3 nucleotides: TGTGCCAGCAGCTCCCGAAGAAATACAGGGCAACAGCCCCAGCATTTT.

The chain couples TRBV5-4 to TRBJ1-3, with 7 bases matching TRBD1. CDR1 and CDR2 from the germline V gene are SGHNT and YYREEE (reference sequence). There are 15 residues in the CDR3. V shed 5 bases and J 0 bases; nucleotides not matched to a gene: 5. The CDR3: CASSLDRSSGNTIYF. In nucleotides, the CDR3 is TGTGCCAGCAGTCTGGACAGGAGCTCTGGAAACACCATATATTTT. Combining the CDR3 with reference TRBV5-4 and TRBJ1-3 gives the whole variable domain ETGVTQSPTHLIKTRGQQVTLRCSSQSGHNTVSWYQQALGQGPQFIFQYYREEENGRGNFPPRFSGLQFPNYSSELNVNALELDDSALYLCASSLDRSSGNTIYFGEGSWLTVV.

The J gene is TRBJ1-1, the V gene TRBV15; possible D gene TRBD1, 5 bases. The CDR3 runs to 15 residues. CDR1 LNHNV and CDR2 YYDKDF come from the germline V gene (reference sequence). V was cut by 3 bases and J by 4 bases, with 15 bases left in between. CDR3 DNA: TGTGCCACCAGCAGTCAGGTGGCGGGGGGCACTGAAGCTTTCTTT. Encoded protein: CATSSQVAGGTEAFF.